The 28 T cell receptor beta chains below come from one sample, sequenced in a study of cytomegalovirus exposure and HLA in healthy donors (dated by TCRdb to the late 2010s). The protocol used for the library was the immunoSEQ multiplex PCR assay. For the multiplex PCR, a mixture combining 60 forward primers for TCR Vbeta segments and 13 reverse primers for TCR Jbeta segments was used. TCRdb mirrors the immuneACCESS table, restricted to in-frame sequences. Some clones are absent from its copies; in checked studies, under half trace to an unresolved V gene, and the reason for the others is unknown. For this sample the table gives some 70,000 clones, of which approximately 80% were detected only once. The ten largest clones represent 7.8% of the sample. Source material: PBMCs. These receptors were collected from a man in his late teens or twenties in good health and CMV-seropositive.

The rearrangement links TRBV2 to TRBJ2-5, with 8 bases that match TRBD1. V gave up 0 bases and J gave up 5 bases; unmatched junction bases: 5. CDR1 is SNHLY and CDR2 is FYNNEI in the germline V gene. CDR3 length: 15 residues. The CDR3 reads CASSEATGVAETQYF. The CDR3 coding sequence is TGTGCCAGCAGTGAAGCGACAGGGGTCGCTGAGACCCAGTACTTC.

V gene TRBV20-1 combines with J gene TRBJ2-3, with D hard to call. Germline CDR1 and CDR2: DFQATT and SNEGSKA (reference sequence). V dropped 5 bases and J dropped 2 bases, with 5 bases sitting between them. CDR3 size: 11 residues. Written as DNA, the CDR3 is TGCAGTGCTCCTACCACAGATACGCAGTATTTT. It yields the protein CSAPTTDTQYF.

J is TRBJ1-1 and V is TRBV13; D is unclear. There are 13 residues in the CDR3. The V gene's germline CDR1 is PRHDT and CDR2 FYEKMQ (reference sequence). Trimming cost V 2 bases and J 1 base, with 5 bases left between them. The CDR3 region has the DNA TGTGCCAGCAGCTTAAAGCAGAACACTGAAGCTTTCTTT. This codes for CASSLKQNTEAFF.

The rearrangement links TRBV30 to TRBJ1-1; no clear D gene. Per germline, CDR1 GTSNPN and CDR2 SVGIG (reference sequence). The CDR3 has 14 residues. Trimming removed 3 bases from V and 3 bases from J, with 14 bases in between. The CDR3 here is CAWSRKPVDTEAFF. Here the CDR3 DNA reads TGTGCCTGGAGCCGTAAGCCTGTCGACACTGAAGCTTTCTTT.

This clone was found once. The chain recombines TRBV10-3 with TRBJ2-3, with D uncertain. The CDR3 covers 13 residues. The germline gives CDR1 ENHRY, CDR2 SYGVKD. V lost 2 bases, J lost 6 bases, and 9 bases lay in between. The CDR3 DNA follows: TGTGCCATCAGTGAGACACCGTTGGATACGCAGTATTTT. Its protein is CAISETPLDTQYF.

This clone was seen only once. V and J are TRBV29-1 and TRBJ2-1, with a weak D call TRBD1 (6 bases). CDR3 length equals 12 residues. The germline CDR1 and CDR2 sequences are SQVTM and ANQGSEA. V was clipped by 7 bases and J by 7 bases, with 14 bases between them. For the CDR3, the DNA is TGCAGCGGAGGGACACCTTCGAATGAGCAGTTCTTC. As protein: CSGGTPSNEQFF.

The rearrangement joins TRBV5-1 to TRBJ2-7; D perhaps matches TRBD2 (6 bases). This CDR3 is built from 14 residues. From germline, CDR1 is SGHRS and CDR2 YFSETQ. The V and J ends lost 0 bases and 0 bases respectively, with 7 bases between them. As DNA, the CDR3 is TGCGCCAGCAGCTTGGGCGGGGTCTCCTACGAGCAGTACTTC. This codes for CASSLGGVSYEQYF.

This clone was seen once. This chain joins TRBV6-5 and TRBJ1-6, with D possibly matching TRBD1 (5 bases). This CDR3 spans 14 amino acids. V lost 2 bases and J lost 6, with 8 bases in between. The germline V gene encodes CDR1 MNHEY and CDR2 SVGAGI. CDR3 sequence reads: CASSYQGGNSPLHF. CDR3 nucleotide sequence: TGTGCCAGCAGTTACCAGGGAGGTAATTCACCCCTCCACTTT.

J is TRBJ2-7 and V is TRBV5-1, with 10 positions matching TRBD1. CDR3 length equals 15 residues. The ends lost 4 bases at V and 3 bases at J; junction bases unmatched: 7. Germline V gene sequence: CDR1 SGHRS, CDR2 YFSETQ. For the CDR3, the DNA is TGCGCCAGCAGCGCCCGGGACAGGGGCCTCTACGAGCAGTACTTC. This codes for CASSARDRGLYEQYF.

The chain carries TRBV7-8 and TRBJ1-2, with 7 bases matching TRBD1. The germline CDR1 and CDR2 sequences are SGHVS and FQNEAQ. This CDR3 spans 17 amino acids. V was clipped by 7 bases and J by 1 base; unmatched bases: 15. DNA for the CDR3: TGTGCCAGCATCCTCGGACAGGCCACAAGCAGTAACTATGGCTACACCTTC. Its protein is CASILGQATSSNYGYTF. The variable domain in full, completed from reference TRBV7-8 and TRBJ1-2, reads GAGVSQSPRYKVAKRGQDVALRCDPISGHVSLFWYQQALGQGPEFLTYFQNEAQLDKSGLPSDRFFAERPEGSVSTLKIQRTQQEDSAVYLCASILGQATSSNYGYTFGSGTRLTVV.

The chain joins TRBV2 to TRBJ1-2; possibly TRBD1 for D (5 bases). Per the germline V gene, CDR1 is SNHLY and CDR2 is FYNNEI. V lost 11 bases and J 4 bases, leaving 14 bases between the germline ends. The CDR3 runs to 12 residues. CDR3 bases: TGTGCCGCCGGGGCGGGGTCCTATGGCTACACCTTC. It specifies CAAGAGSYGYTF.

The CDR3 DNA reads as TGTGCCAGCAGCCCAGCGGGACAGGTATACAATGAGCAGTTCTTC. Encoded protein: CASSPAGQVYNEQFF. The V and J genes are TRBV6-6 and TRBJ2-1; tentatively, D is TRBD1 (8 bases). There are 15 residues in the CDR3. Trimming removed 6 bases from V and 4 bases from J, with 16 bases in between. CDR1 MNHNY and CDR2 SVGAGI come from the germline V gene (reference sequence).

V gene TRBV25-1 combines with J gene TRBJ2-7; TRBD1 matches 8 bases. Germline assignment: CDR1 MGHDK and CDR2 SYGVNS. V was pared by 3 bases and J by 9 bases, with 7 bases of the junction left unmatched. CDR3 length equals 13 residues. The CDR3 is CASSDGPGTGQYF. The CDR3 DNA reads TGTGCCAGCAGTGATGGGCCAGGGACAGGGCAGTACTTC.

The chain links TRBV6-1 to TRBJ2-5, with 7 bases fitting TRBD2. V was pared by 2 bases and J by 4 bases, with 10 bases of the junction left unmatched. The germline gives CDR1 MNHNS, CDR2 SASEGT. The CDR3 consists of 16 residues. CDR3 loop: CASSEYGRGWGETQYF. CDR3 nucleotide sequence: TGTGCCAGCAGTGAATATGGGCGGGGGTGGGGAGAGACCCAGTACTTC.

The CDR3 sequence: CASSFGWQGAREQYF. Written as DNA, the CDR3 is TGTGCCAGCAGCTTCGGGTGGCAGGGGGCGCGGGAGCAGTACTTC. The gene calls are TRBV5-4 and TRBJ2-7, with 8 bases identical to TRBD1. The V gene end was trimmed by 2 bases and the J gene end by 7 bases; junction bases not matched to a gene: 11. The CDR3 loop spans 15 amino acids. Germline values: CDR1 SGHNT, CDR2 YYREEE (reference sequence).

CDR3 DNA sequence: TGTGCCAGCACCAGGGAGGTTTCCTACGAGCAGTACTTC. Translated: CASTREVSYEQYF. This chain joins TRBV6-1 and TRBJ2-7; TRBD2 is a possible D gene (6 bases). From germline, CDR1 is MNHNS and CDR2 SASEGT. The CDR3 extends over 13 amino acids. V was pared by 7 bases and J by 1 base, with 11 bases between.

This clone is a singleton in its sample. The rearrangement uses TRBV6-1 and TRBJ1-5; TRBD1 agrees at 7 bases. Germline loops: CDR1 MNHNS, CDR2 SASEGT. The CDR3 contains 14 residues. V shed 9 bases, J shed 6 bases, and the junction held 11 bases outside the gene matches. In DNA, the CDR3 is TGTGCCAGGACAGACAGGGTAACGCGTCAGCCCCAGCATTTT. It is translated as CARTDRVTRQPQHF.

The V call is TRBV6-5, the J call TRBJ1-1; TRBD1 is a possible D gene (6 bases). Germline assignment: CDR1 MNHEY and CDR2 SVGAGI. Trimming shortened V by 5 bases and J by 7 bases, and 20 bases separated the two germline ends. The length of the CDR3 is 15 residues. CDR3 nucleotides: TGTGCCAGCAGTACCCGAATGTACAGGGAGGGTGAAGCTTTCTTT. It specifies CASSTRMYREGEAFF.

The chain has TRBV14 and TRBJ1-1; D gene uncertain. Germline CDR1 SGHDN, CDR2 FVKESK. The V end was cut by 3 bases, the J end by 4 bases, with 9 bases between. The CDR3 has 13 amino acids. The CDR3 is CASSHGRSTEAFF. In DNA form, the CDR3 reads TGTGCCAGCAGCCACGGGAGAAGCACTGAAGCTTTCTTT.

The rearrangement uses TRBV28 and TRBJ1-6; D might be TRBD1 (5 bases). V was trimmed by 7 bases and J by 6 bases, leaving 28 bases between them. Germline-derived CDR1 and CDR2 are MDHEN and SYDVKM. CDR3 length: 19 amino acids. The CDR3 region is CASTTPSYLRGTANSPLHF. CDR3 DNA sequence: TGTGCCAGCACCACCCCCTCTTACCTGCGGGGGACCGCTAATTCACCCCTCCACTTT.

This rearrangement joins TRBV29-1 to TRBJ2-7; no firm D call. The CDR3 length is 11 residues. Looked up from germline, CDR1 is SQVTM and CDR2 is ANQGSEA. V shed 3 bases and J shed 3 bases, with 6 bases lying between them. The CDR3 coding sequence is TGCAGCGTTGAGGTAGTCTACGAGCAGTACTTC. Translating gives CSVEVVYEQYF.

This clone was seen only a few times. The V gene is TRBV2, the J gene TRBJ1-1, with a tentative D call TRBD1 (5 bases). The V end lost 6 bases, the J end lost 4 bases, and 15 bases lay between the germline ends. The germline V gene encodes CDR1 SNHLY and CDR2 FYNNEI. The CDR3 runs 14 residues. The CDR3 reads CASRGGTRGTEAFF. In DNA, the CDR3 is TGTGCCAGCAGGGGAGGGACTCGAGGCACTGAAGCTTTCTTT.

The chain links TRBV30 to TRBJ2-7; 7 bases agree with TRBD2. Looked up from germline, CDR1 is GTSNPN and CDR2 is SVGIG (reference sequence). The CDR3 runs 13 residues. Trimming cost V 2 bases and J 2 bases; bases outside gene matches: 3. CDR3 region: CAWSPAGTYEQYF. CDR3 sequence (DNA): TGTGCCTGGAGTCCAGCGGGAACCTACGAGCAGTACTTC.

The J gene is TRBJ1-1, the V gene TRBV30, with 7 nucleotides matching TRBD1. The V and J ends lost 5 bases and 1 base, in that order; junction bases with no gene match: 4. The CDR3 length is 13 residues. Germline V gene sequence: CDR1 GTSNPN, CDR2 SVGIG (reference sequence). The CDR3 reads CAWGRTGNTEAFF. The CDR3 region has the DNA TGTGCCTGGGGGAGGACAGGGAACACTGAAGCTTTCTTT.

With regard to this clone: One junction end disagrees with the germline gene, perhaps due to a read error. This chain links TRBV29-1 with TRBJ2-3; no definite D call. CDR1 and CDR2 from the germline V gene are SQVTM and ANQGSEA. CDR3 length: 13 residues. The CDR3 DNA reads TGCAGCGTCGAAGGATCCTCAGCAGATACGCAGTATTTT. This codes for CSVEGSSADTQYF.

V and J are TRBV6-5 and TRBJ1-1; D is undetermined. Trimming shortened V by 7 bases and J by 3 bases, and 6 bases separated the two germline ends. The CDR3 sequence is 11 residues long. CDR1 MNHEY and CDR2 SVGAGI come from the germline V gene. CDR3 protein: CASTYDTEAFF. The CDR3 DNA reads as TGTGCCAGCACCTACGACACTGAAGCTTTCTTT.

This sequence joins TRBV19 and TRBJ2-1; D is possibly TRBD2 (5 bases). The CDR3 loop spans 15 amino acids. The ends were cut back, 3 bases at V and 5 bases at J, with 14 bases in the middle. Per germline, CDR1 LNHDA and CDR2 SQIVND (reference sequence). The CDR3 coding sequence is TGTGCCAGTAGTATGGAGAGGACTCCTAACAATGAGCAGTTCTTC. It is translated as CASSMERTPNNEQFF.

A single count supports this clone. The chain joins TRBV5-4 to TRBJ2-2; TRBD2 agrees at 8 bases. The CDR3 extends over 15 amino acids. Germline V gene lookup returns CDR1 SGHNT and CDR2 YYREEE (reference sequence). V shed 4 bases and J 5 bases; nucleotides not matched to a gene: 7. The CDR3 sequence: CASSPAIAGTGELFF. The CDR3 DNA reads TGTGCCAGCAGCCCCGCGATAGCGGGAACCGGGGAGCTGTTTTTT.